The T cell receptor beta chain described here comes from a study of PD-1 blockade in classical Hodgkin lymphoma. CDR3 length: 17 amino acids. V was cut by 5 bases and J by 3 bases, with 22 bases left in between. The V gene's germline CDR1 is SGHAT and CDR2 FQNNGV. Clones were sequenced by immunoSEQ multiplex PCR, and TCRdb holds only the in-frame ones, with some missing. The sample has roughly 100,000 clones; approximately 90% are singletons. Time point of the sample: cycle 4 day 1 (C4D1), after about 6 weeks of nivolumab. Brentuximab vedotin exposure varied, and every patient relapsed after autologous stem cell transplantation. This clone was seen a few times. Antigen specificity is unknown. Overall study findings and caveats: Newly diagnosed patients reportedly trailed healthy donors in baseline TCR diversity. Repertoire differences lack defined causes, possibly disease activity or prior therapy. When nivolumab was started under 1 year after ASCT, patients were excluded.

The material was peripheral blood mononuclear cells (PBMCs), obtained before the fourth cycle of nivolumab. This receptor was identified in a human donor with classical Hodgkin lymphoma. The rearrangement links TRBV11-2 to TRBJ1-2; D might be TRBD1 (6 bases). CDR3 in amino acids: CASSSVAGGRPDYGYTF. The CDR3 nucleotides read TGTGCCAGCAGCAGCGTGGCGGGGGGCAGGCCAGACTATGGCTACACCTTC.